This TCR beta chain is drawn from a study of blood T cell repertoires in COVID-19. Whole-study context: PBMCs, B-cell-depleted T cells, or T cells provided the cDNA or gDNA that made up the material.

Sequencing used immunoSEQ multiplex PCR; TCRdb keeps in-frame clones, though not all of them. This sample carries just over 85,000 clones, 89% of them seen once, and the ten largest clones take about 9.1%. The germline V gene encodes CDR1 SEHNR and CDR2 FQNEAQ (reference sequence). V was shortened by 5 bases and J by 1 base, with 12 bases between the two germline ends. This CDR3 comprises 15 residues. This sequence was found in a man aged 50 to 60 with acute or convalescent COVID-19. The chain recombines TRBV7-9 with TRBJ1-5; maybe TRBD1 (6 bases). Specimen: peripheral blood. The CDR3 sequence is CASSKVGQSNQPQHF. The CDR3 bases are TGTGCCAGCAGCAAGGTCGGACAGAGCAATCAGCCCCAGCATTTT.